These 32 T cell receptor beta chains came from one sample sequenced in a study of blood T cell repertoires in COVID-19. TCRdb keeps only in-frame clones here, not all; method: immunoSEQ multiplex PCR. The data show about 65,000 clones, with 82% seen just once and approximately 39% held by the top ten. Sequenced material: peripheral blood. The receptors were gathered from a human donor in a cohort sampled during active COVID-19.

This sequence joins TRBV11-3 and TRBJ2-1; 7 positions match TRBD1. With V trimmed by 5 bases and J by 6 bases, 10 bases remained unmatched. The germline V gene has CDR1 SGHNT and CDR2 YENEEA. The CDR3 has 15 residues. The CDR3 nucleotides are TGTGCCAGCAGCCCGCAACGGGGACAGTTCAATGAGCAGTTCTTC. Translated: CASSPQRGQFNEQFF.

This clone was seen a single time. V and J are TRBV10-3 and TRBJ2-1; TRBD1 matches at 7 bases. The junction had 19 bases not matched to a gene; V was cut back by 10 bases and J by 7 bases. This CDR3 is 16 amino acids long. Germline V gives CDR1 ENHRY, CDR2 SYGVKD. The CDR3 sequence is CATKEIGRGLGNEQFF. The CDR3, as DNA: TGTGCCACCAAAGAGATTGGCAGGGGGTTGGGGAATGAGCAGTTCTTC.

This clone was observed a few times. The chain links TRBV6-6 to TRBJ2-5, with 13 bases that match TRBD2. CDR3 length: 17 amino acids. CDR1 and CDR2 (germline): MNHNY, SVGAGI (reference sequence). With V trimmed by 6 bases and J by 5 bases, 12 bases remained unmatched. Here the CDR3 DNA reads TGTGCCAGCAGCCGAGGACTACTAGCGGGGGGGCTGGAGACCCAGTACTTC. Protein sequence: CASSRGLLAGGLETQYF.

The chain links TRBV4-1 to TRBJ1-3; a possible D gene is TRBD1 (5 bases). Germline V lookup: CDR1 MGHRA, CDR2 YSYEKL. Trimming stripped 2 bases from V and 4 bases from J, with 21 bases between. The CDR3 length is 18 residues. The CDR3 DNA reads as TGCGCCAGCAGCCAATGGAGGGACCCGGGAGCTGGCGGAAACACCATATATTTT. Translation: CASSQWRDPGAGGNTIYF.

The chain uses TRBV7-2 and TRBJ2-2; perhaps TRBD1 as D (5 bases). Trimming left V 3 bases short and J 5 bases short, with 10 bases between. The germline gives CDR1 SGHTA, CDR2 FQGNSA. The CDR3 covers 14 residues. The CDR3 coding sequence is TGTGCCAGCAGCTTGCAGGGAAGAACCGGGGAGCTGTTTTTT. Protein sequence: CASSLQGRTGELFF.

The chain has TRBV5-1 and TRBJ2-2; 8 bases are a match to TRBD1. This CDR3 has 16 amino acids. The germline CDR1 and CDR2 sequences are SGHRS and YFSETQ. With 0 bases clipped from V and 0 bases from J, the junction kept 1 base outside the gene matches. The CDR3 spells CASSLGDRSNTGELFF. The DNA of the CDR3 is TGCGCCAGCAGCTTGGGGGACAGGTCGAACACCGGGGAGCTGTTTTTT.

The chain uses TRBV5-6 and TRBJ1-2, with 9 bases matching TRBD1. CDR3 length: 15 residues. CDR1 and CDR2 from the germline V gene are SGHDT and YYEEEE. The V segment lost 3 bases and the J segment 4 bases; nucleotides outside the gene matches: 7. The CDR3 coding sequence is TGTGCCAGCAGCTCGGGACAGGGTAGCCCCTATGGCTACACCTTC. This codes for CASSSGQGSPYGYTF.

V and J are TRBV9 and TRBJ2-1; 8 bases map to TRBD2. Germline V gene sequence: CDR1 SGDLS, CDR2 YYNGEE. After removal of 4 bases from V and 7 bases from J, the junction contained 16 bases not matched to a gene. The CDR3 is made up of 17 amino acids. The CDR3 loop reads CASSHRGGRGRGNEQFF. As DNA, the CDR3 is TGTGCCAGCAGCCACCGGGGGGGCCGGGGGCGAGGGAATGAGCAGTTCTTC.

The table lists this clone with a few counts. This rearrangement joins TRBV2 to TRBJ2-3, with D maybe TRBD2 (5 bases). The germline gives CDR1 SNHLY, CDR2 FYNNEI. CDR3 length: 15 residues. Between the trimmed V and J ends, which lost 8 bases and 2 bases, there was a span of 17 bases. This CDR3 reads CASRRTWRTTDTQYF. In DNA, the CDR3 is TGTGCCAGCCGGAGGACTTGGAGAACCACAGATACGCAGTATTTT.

The chain has TRBV27 and TRBJ2-3; 14 bases match TRBD2. After removal of 6 bases from V and 0 bases from J, the junction contained 11 bases not matched to a gene. CDR1 MNHEY and CDR2 SMNVEV come from the germline V gene (reference sequence). The CDR3 length is 19 residues. The CDR3 is CASRPSGTSGGFSTDTQYF. The CDR3 DNA is TGTGCCAGCAGACCCTCCGGGACTAGCGGGGGTTTTAGCACAGATACGCAGTATTTT.

The chain links TRBV15 to TRBJ1-4; 8 bases agree with TRBD1. Germline lookup yields CDR1 LNHNV and CDR2 YYDKDF (reference sequence). V lost 4 bases, J lost 0 bases, and 10 bases stayed unmatched. This CDR3 contains 18 residues. CDR3 DNA sequence: TGTGCCACCAGCAAACGGACAGGGATAGGGGCAACTAATGAAAAACTGTTTTTT. Translating gives CATSKRTGIGATNEKLFF.

V usage is TRBV6-5 and J usage is TRBJ2-2; D remains ambiguous. Germline V gives CDR1 MNHEY, CDR2 SVGAGI. The CDR3 runs 13 residues. The V and J ends lost 6 bases and 6 bases respectively, with 11 bases between them. This CDR3 reads CASSHSLPGELFF. The CDR3 nucleotides are TGTGCCAGCAGCCATAGCCTCCCCGGGGAGCTGTTTTTT.

The chain uses TRBV6-5 and TRBJ1-5; D remains ambiguous. V was trimmed by 8 bases and J by 6 bases, leaving 14 bases between them. The CDR3 is 13 amino acids. Germline-derived CDR1 and CDR2 are MNHEY and SVGAGI. Here the CDR3 reads CASALVKTQPQHF. CDR3 DNA sequence: TGTGCCAGCGCGCTGGTTAAAACTCAGCCCCAGCATTTT.

This clone appeared a few times. The CDR3 loop reads CASSPAQSNQPQHF. The CDR3 region has the DNA TGTGCCAGCTCACCGGCACAGAGCAATCAGCCCCAGCATTTT. The chain joins TRBV18 to TRBJ1-5; D gene ambiguous. Deletions cut 3 bases from V and 1 base from J, with 7 bases between. CDR1 and CDR2 from the germline V gene are KGHSH and LQKENI. This CDR3 spans 14 amino acids. The full variable domain, rest sourced from reference TRBV18 and TRBJ1-5, is NAGVMQNPRHLVRRRGQEARLRCSPMKGHSHVYWYRQLPEEGLKFMVYLQKENIIDESGMPKERFSAEFPKEGPSILRIQQVVRGDSAAYFCASSPAQSNQPQHFGDGTRLSIL.

The chain links TRBV19 to TRBJ1-2; D is undetermined. Germline CDR1 LNHDA, CDR2 SQIVND (reference sequence). There are 13 residues in the CDR3. V dropped 3 bases and J dropped 4 bases, with 9 bases sitting between them. DNA of the CDR3: TGTGCCAGTAGTATGATCCGGGGCTATGGCTACACCTTC. Residues: CASSMIRGYGYTF.

The V gene is TRBV7-2, the J gene TRBJ2-3; tentatively, D is TRBD2 (5 bases). V dropped 5 bases and J dropped 1 base, with 10 bases sitting between them. CDR1 is SGHTA and CDR2 is FQGNSA in the germline V gene. The length of the CDR3 is 14 residues. The CDR3 reads CASSLAGGTDTQYF. The CDR3 DNA follows: TGTGCCAGCAGCCTGGCCGGGGGCACAGATACGCAGTATTTT.

This chain uses TRBV4-2 with TRBJ2-2; D call uncertain. The CDR3 sequence is 15 residues long. The V gene lost 0 bases and the J gene lost 6 bases, with 11 bases spanning the gap. Germline CDR1 LGHNA, CDR2 YNFKEQ. The CDR3 DNA sequence: TGTGCCAGCAGCCAAGAGGTTCGGTTGGCCGGGGAGCTGTTTTTT. The encoded protein is CASSQEVRLAGELFF.

The chain has TRBV10-2 and TRBJ2-1; the match to TRBD2 covers 14 bases. V trimming: 6 bases; J trimming: 7 bases; junction bases outside the gene matches: 5. Germline lookup yields CDR1 WSHSY and CDR2 SAAADI. The CDR3 covers 15 residues. The CDR3 loop is CASRTSGGAGNEQFF. CDR3 nucleotides: TGCGCCAGCAGGACTAGCGGGGGGGCGGGTAATGAGCAGTTCTTC.

This sequence joins TRBV5-6 and TRBJ1-1; 7 bases are shared with TRBD1. V trimming: 3 bases; J trimming: 5 bases; junction bases outside the gene matches: 4. This CDR3 is 13 amino acids long. Germline V gene data show CDR1 as SGHDT and CDR2 as YYEEEE. CDR3 nucleotides: TGTGCCAGCAGCTCGACAGGGAAAACTGAAGCTTTCTTT. It specifies CASSSTGKTEAFF. Full variable domain (missing parts from reference TRBV5-6 and TRBJ1-1): DAGVTQSPTHLIKTRGQQVTLRCSPKSGHDTVSWYQQALGQGPQFIFQYYEEEERQRGNFPDRFSGHQFPNYSSELNVNALLLGDSALYLCASSSTGKTEAFFGQGTRLTVV.

This chain connects TRBV4-1 to TRBJ1-2; D is uncertain. Germline CDR1 MGHRA, CDR2 YSYEKL. V lost 2 bases and J 2 bases, leaving 18 bases between the germline ends. The CDR3 contains 17 residues. CDR3 DNA: TGCGCCAGCAGCCAATTTTCGGGAGCCTCTTCGAACTATGGCTACACCTTC. It translates to CASSQFSGASSNYGYTF.

The gene calls are TRBV6-1 and TRBJ1-5, with D unresolved. Germline CDR1 is MNHNS and CDR2 is SASEGT. This CDR3 region has 15 residues. V lost 3 bases and J lost 2, with 11 bases in between. DNA of the CDR3: TGTGCCAGCAGTGATATGAGCGGGGGCAATCAGCCCCAGCATTTT. Translation: CASSDMSGGNQPQHF.

The chain carries TRBV6-1 and TRBJ1-1; 7 bases line up with TRBD1. V gave up 2 bases and J gave up 8 bases; unmatched junction bases: 8. This CDR3 is built from 14 residues. CDR1 and CDR2 (germline): MNHNS, SASEGT. The CDR3 region is CASSESQGVQEAFF. The CDR3 DNA reads TGTGCCAGCAGTGAATCCCAGGGGGTCCAGGAAGCTTTCTTT.

This chain connects TRBV18 to TRBJ2-7; 7 nucleotides agree with TRBD1. Per the germline V gene, CDR1 is KGHSH and CDR2 is LQKENI. V was clipped by 4 bases and J by 7 bases; unmatched bases: 10. The CDR3 contains 14 residues. CDR3 protein: CASSRDSSTREQYF. CDR3 nucleotide sequence: TGTGCCAGCTCACGGGACAGTTCTACGAGGGAGCAGTACTTC.

This clone was found a few times. The chain is built from TRBV7-2 and TRBJ1-2; TRBD1 might be the D (6 bases). The CDR3 covers 12 residues. Germline values: CDR1 SGHTA, CDR2 FQGNSA. V lost 5 bases, J lost 7 bases, and 11 bases lay in between. The CDR3 DNA is TGTGCCAGCAGCACGCGAGGGGGTGGCTACACCTTC. Amino acid sequence: CASSTRGGGYTF. Variable domain in full (rest from reference TRBV7-2 and TRBJ1-2): GAGVSQSPSNKVTEKGKDVELRCDPISGHTALYWYRQSLGQGLEFLIYFQGNSAPDKSGLPSDRFSAERTGGSVSTLTIQRTQQEDSAVYLCASSTRGGGYTFGSGTRLTVV.

This chain joins TRBV11-3 and TRBJ1-6, with no clear D. The CDR3 has 15 amino acids. Per the germline V gene, CDR1 is SGHNT and CDR2 is YENEEA. V was pared by 0 bases and J by 9 bases, with 12 bases between. The CDR3 DNA reads TGTGCCAGCAGCTTAGAGGCAGGAATCACTTCACCCCTCCACTTT. This gives the protein CASSLEAGITSPLHF.

The chain has TRBV7-9 and TRBJ1-3, with a tentative D call TRBD1 (6 bases). Trimming removed 4 bases at V and 2 bases at J, with 9 bases between. The CDR3 is 14 residues long. CDR1 SEHNR and CDR2 FQNEAQ come from the germline V gene (reference sequence). The CDR3 nucleotides are TGTGCCAGCAGCTCAGGGGCCACTGGAAACACCATATATTTT. Protein sequence: CASSSGATGNTIYF.

CDR3 residues: CASSRGPEILAKNIQYF. CDR3 bases: TGTGCCAGCAGCAGGGGCCCAGAAATCTTAGCCAAAAACATTCAGTACTTC. This rearrangement joins TRBV21-1 to TRBJ2-4; the D call of TRBD1 is as the table states it, not checked on the DNA. TRBV21-1 is recorded as a pseudogene. The CDR3 is 17 amino acids.

The chain employs TRBV5-1 and TRBJ1-2; D not certain. Trimming shortened V by 4 bases and J by 7 bases, and 20 bases separated the two germline ends. Germline lookup yields CDR1 SGHRS and CDR2 YFSETQ. This CDR3 spans 15 amino acids. In DNA form, the CDR3 reads TGCGCCAGCAGCGCTTCTCCCGCCCGGGAGGGTGGCTACACCTTC. Translating gives CASSASPAREGGYTF.

The chain is built from TRBV27 and TRBJ1-1; D might be TRBD1 (6 bases). Germline V CDR1 and CDR2: MNHEY, SMNVEV (reference sequence). Trimming took 6 bases from V and 0 from J, leaving 14 bases between them. This CDR3 has 15 amino acids. The CDR3 nucleotides read TGTGCCAGCAGCCCGACAGGCCGGATGAACACTGAAGCTTTCTTT. It specifies CASSPTGRMNTEAFF.

The rearrangement uses TRBV28 and TRBJ2-5; tentative D call: TRBD2 (5 bases). CDR3 size: 13 residues. V was pared by 8 bases and J by 5 bases, with 15 bases between. Germline assignment: CDR1 MDHEN and CDR2 SYDVKM. The DNA of the CDR3 is TGTGCCAGCGGCGGACTGCCGATGGAGACCCAGTACTTC. This translates into CASGGLPMETQYF.

The chain carries TRBV10-3 and TRBJ2-7, with D uncertain. Germline V gives CDR1 ENHRY, CDR2 SYGVKD. The CDR3 is 15 amino acids. Trimming removed 0 bases at V and 3 bases at J, with 12 bases between. CDR3 bases: TGTGCCATCAGTGAGTCCCACTCTAATGGCTACGAGCAGTACTTC. It translates to CAISESHSNGYEQYF.

This chain connects TRBV11-1 to TRBJ2-2, with D maybe TRBD2 (6 bases). The CDR3 is made up of 16 amino acids. Trimming removed 5 bases at V and 3 bases at J, with 16 bases between. Per germline, CDR1 SGHAT and CDR2 FQDESV (reference sequence). The CDR3 region is CASSPAGGRDTGELFF. CDR3 sequence (DNA): TGTGCCAGCAGCCCGGCCGGGGGACGGGACACCGGGGAGCTGTTTTTT.